The present TCR beta chain was sequenced within a study of early T cells in non-severe SARS-CoV-2 infection. Regarding the study as a whole: VDJdb matching skewed toward anti-spike CD8 responses, missing private and CD4 specificities.

The CDR3 has 17 residues. Trimming removed 2 bases from V and 5 bases from J; junction bases left unmatched: 14. Per the germline V gene, CDR1 is DFQATT and CDR2 is SNEGSKA (reference sequence). cDNA molecules, individually, were tagged with unique molecular identifiers. From the 5' RACE reads, TCRdb called clonotypes with MiXCR, one entry per CDR3 protein. The data hold some 97,000 distinct CDR3 sequences, with approximately 9.9% observed a single time. This clonotype was picked up many times. Antigen unknown. This specimen consisted of whole blood, obtained at baseline. This receptor was identified in an adult who was a healthcare worker with PCR-confirmed SARS-CoV-2 infection or an uninfected control (not recorded which). The V call is TRBV20-1, the J call TRBJ2-1, with 8 bases that match TRBD1. The CDR3 bases are TGCAGTGCTAGAAAGAGGGTAGGAGACAGGGGTGACAATGAGCAGTTCTTC. It is translated as CSARKRVGDRGDNEQFF.